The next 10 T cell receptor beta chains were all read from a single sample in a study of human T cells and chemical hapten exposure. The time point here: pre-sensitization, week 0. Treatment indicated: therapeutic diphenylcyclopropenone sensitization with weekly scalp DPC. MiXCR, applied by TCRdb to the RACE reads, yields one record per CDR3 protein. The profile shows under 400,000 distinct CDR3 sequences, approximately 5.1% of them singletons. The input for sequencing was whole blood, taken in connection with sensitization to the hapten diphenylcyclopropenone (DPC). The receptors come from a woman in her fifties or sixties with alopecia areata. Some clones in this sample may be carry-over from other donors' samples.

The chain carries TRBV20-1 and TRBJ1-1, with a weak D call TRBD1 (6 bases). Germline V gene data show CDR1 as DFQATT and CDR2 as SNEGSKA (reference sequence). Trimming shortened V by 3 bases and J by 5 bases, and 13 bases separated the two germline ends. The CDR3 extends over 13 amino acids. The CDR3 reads CSARGGGGTEAFF. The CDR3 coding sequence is TGCAGTGCTAGGGGGGGCGGCGGAACTGAAGCTTTCTTT.

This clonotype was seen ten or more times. CDR3 DNA: TGTGCCAGCTCACCAGAGGGGGATGCCTATGGCTACACCTTC. This sequence encodes CASSPEGDAYGYTF. The genes are TRBV18 and TRBJ1-2, with D possibly TRBD1 on 6 matching bases. The germline V gene encodes CDR1 KGHSH and CDR2 LQKENI. V shed 2 bases and J shed 4 bases, with 11 bases lying between them. This CDR3 spans 14 amino acids. Full variable domain (missing parts from reference TRBV18 and TRBJ1-2): NAGVMQNPRHLVRRRGQEARLRCSPMKGHSHVYWYRQLPEEGLKFMVYLQKENIIDESGMPKERFSAEFPKEGPSILRIQQVVRGDSAAYFCASSPEGDAYGYTFGSGTRLTVV.

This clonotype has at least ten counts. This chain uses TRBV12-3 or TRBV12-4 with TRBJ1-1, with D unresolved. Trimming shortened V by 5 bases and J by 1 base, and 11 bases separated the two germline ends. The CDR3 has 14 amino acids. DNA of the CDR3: TGTGCCAGCAGTCTGCGACATGCGAACACTGAAGCTTTCTTT. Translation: CASSLRHANTEAFF.

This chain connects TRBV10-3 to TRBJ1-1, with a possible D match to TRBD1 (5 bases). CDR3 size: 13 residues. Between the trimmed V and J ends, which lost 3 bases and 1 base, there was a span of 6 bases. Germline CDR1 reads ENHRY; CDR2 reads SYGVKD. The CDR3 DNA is TGTGCCATCAGTGATACAGGGAACACTGAAGCTTTCTTT. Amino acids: CAISDTGNTEAFF.

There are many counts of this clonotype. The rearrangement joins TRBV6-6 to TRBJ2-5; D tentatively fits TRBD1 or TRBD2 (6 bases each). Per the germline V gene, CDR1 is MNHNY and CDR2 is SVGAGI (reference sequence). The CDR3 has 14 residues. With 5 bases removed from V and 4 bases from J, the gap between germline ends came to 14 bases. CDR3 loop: CASSLMGGRETQYF. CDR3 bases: TGTGCCAGCAGTCTCATGGGGGGCAGAGAGACCCAGTACTTC.

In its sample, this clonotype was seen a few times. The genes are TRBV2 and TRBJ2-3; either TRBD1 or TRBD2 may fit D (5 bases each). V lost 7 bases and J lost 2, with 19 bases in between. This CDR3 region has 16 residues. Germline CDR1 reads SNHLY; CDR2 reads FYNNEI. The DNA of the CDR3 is TGTGCCAGCATTAGATCAGGGAGAGGTCTCACAGATACGCAGTATTTT. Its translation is CASIRSGRGLTDTQYF.

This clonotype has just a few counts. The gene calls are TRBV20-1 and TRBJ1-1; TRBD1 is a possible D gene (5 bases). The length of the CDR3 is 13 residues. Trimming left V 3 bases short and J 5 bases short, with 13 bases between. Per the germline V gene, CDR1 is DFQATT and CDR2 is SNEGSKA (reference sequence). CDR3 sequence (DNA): TGCAGTGCTAGTTGGCAGGGAGGGACTGAAGCTTTCTTT. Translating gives CSASWQGGTEAFF.

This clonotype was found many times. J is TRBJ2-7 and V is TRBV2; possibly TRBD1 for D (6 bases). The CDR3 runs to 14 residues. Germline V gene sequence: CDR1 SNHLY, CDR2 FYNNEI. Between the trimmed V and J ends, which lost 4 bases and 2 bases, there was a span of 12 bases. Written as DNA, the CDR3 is TGTGCCAGCAGTGTACAAGGACAGACCTACGAGCAGTACTTC. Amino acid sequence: CASSVQGQTYEQYF.

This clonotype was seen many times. The CDR3 loop reads CASSLNAGSSNQPQHF. CDR3 in DNA: TGTGCCAGCAGTTTAAATGCGGGGTCTAGCAATCAGCCCCAGCATTTT. The V call is TRBV12-3 or TRBV12-4, the J call TRBJ1-5; D gene unclear. The V and J ends lost 2 bases and 0 bases respectively, with 11 bases between them. This CDR3 region has 16 residues.

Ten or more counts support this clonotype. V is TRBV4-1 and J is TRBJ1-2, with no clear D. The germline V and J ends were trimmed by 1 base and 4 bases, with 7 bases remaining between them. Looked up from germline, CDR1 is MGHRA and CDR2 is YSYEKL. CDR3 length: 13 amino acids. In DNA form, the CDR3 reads TGCGCCAGCAGCCAAGTTGGCAGCTATGGCTACACCTTC. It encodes CASSQVGSYGYTF.